The 7 T cell receptor beta chains below were found in one sample sequenced in a study of blood T cell repertoires in COVID-19. Assay: immunoSEQ multiplex PCR; the TCRdb copy retains only in-frame clones and omits some. The table lists about 20,000 clones, roughly 90% of them singletons. What was sequenced was peripheral blood. Every receptor here comes from a human donor in a cohort sampled during active COVID-19.

The chain is built from TRBV9 and TRBJ1-1; no definite D call. Germline V gene sequence: CDR1 SGDLS, CDR2 YYNGEE. Deletions cut 4 bases from V and 1 base from J, with 14 bases between. The CDR3 has 15 amino acids. The CDR3 here is CASSPRDHGNTEAFF. CDR3 DNA sequence: TGTGCCAGCAGCCCGAGGGATCATGGGAACACTGAAGCTTTCTTT.

The CDR3: CASSLGGRVVNEQFF. CDR3 DNA: TGTGCCAGCAGCTTAGGTGGGAGGGTAGTTAATGAGCAGTTCTTC. This chain joins TRBV11-3 and TRBJ2-1, with TRBD2 matching over 7 bases. This CDR3 is 15 amino acids long. Germline values: CDR1 SGHNT, CDR2 YENEEA. Trimming cost V 1 base and J 7 bases; bases outside gene matches: 7.

The rearrangement joins TRBV12-3 or TRBV12-4 to TRBJ1-2; TRBD1 aligns across 7 bases. This CDR3 contains 12 residues. With V trimmed by 6 bases and J by 7 bases, 5 bases remained unmatched. CDR3 in amino acids: CASRTGRIGYTF. In DNA, the CDR3 is TGTGCCAGCAGGACAGGGAGGATTGGCTACACCTTC.

The J gene is TRBJ2-7, the V gene TRBV28, with D possibly TRBD1 on 6 matching bases. Germline values: CDR1 MDHEN, CDR2 SYDVKM. Trimming stripped 3 bases from V and 2 bases from J, with 17 bases between. The CDR3 is made up of 16 amino acids. CDR3 sequence: CASSLARGLGTYEQYF. In nucleotides, the CDR3 is TGTGCCAGCAGTTTGGCCAGGGGTCTCGGCACCTACGAGCAGTACTTC.

The chain is built from TRBV29-1 and TRBJ2-3; 8 bases are a match to TRBD2. Germline-derived CDR1 and CDR2 are SQVTM and ANQGSEA. The CDR3 has 15 residues. V lost 1 base, J lost 0 bases, and 3 bases stayed unmatched. CDR3 nucleotides: TGCAGCGTTGAAGGTAGCGGGACTAGCACAGATACGCAGTATTTT. It codes for CSVEGSGTSTDTQYF.

The chain is built from TRBV18 and TRBJ1-2; 7 bases are shared with TRBD1. Germline CDR1 and CDR2: KGHSH and LQKENI. The CDR3 spans 13 residues. V was pared by 6 bases and J by 13 bases, with 14 bases of the junction left unmatched. The CDR3 loop is CASSQGTARESTF. The CDR3 DNA reads as TGTGCCAGCTCCCAAGGGACAGCCAGGGAGTCCACCTTC. The entire variable domain, with the rest obtained from reference TRBV18 and TRBJ1-2, is as follows: NAGVMQNPRHLVRRRGQEARLRCSPMKGHSHVYWYRQLPEEGLKFMVYLQKENIIDESGMPKERFSAEFPKEGPSILRIQQVVRGDSAAYFCASSQGTARESTFGSGTRLTVV.

The chain links TRBV4-2 to TRBJ2-3; the D gene is possibly TRBD2 (5 bases). CDR1 is LGHNA, CDR2 YNFKEQ, per germline. The CDR3 is made up of 15 amino acids. V was pared by 0 bases and J by 4 bases, with 11 bases between. Written as DNA, the CDR3 is TGTGCCAGCAGCCAAGATGGGCTAGCAGCAGATACGCAGTATTTT. As protein: CASSQDGLAADTQYF.